The next 31 T cell receptor beta chains were all read from a single sample in a study of post-analysis software for immune sequencing data. Study-wide points: Patients carried roughly 5 TRBV segments more frequently than controls did, and TRBV5-6, TRBV5-1 and TRBV20-1 were among them.

These receptors lack a known antigen. Carried by the TCR beta cDNA libraries were unique molecular identifiers. Each CDR3 protein is one row after TCRdb ran MiXCR on the PCR reads. The table lists about 800,000 distinct CDR3 sequences, 25% to 30% of them singletons, with around 0.56% in the top ten. The sequenced sample was blood. These receptors came from a girl under 18 with multiple sclerosis.

The V call is TRBV6-1, the J call TRBJ2-1; no clear D. V lost 6 bases to trimming and J lost 6 bases, with 12 bases between them. Germline CDR1 is MNHNS and CDR2 is SASEGT. The CDR3 totals 13 residues. CDR3: CASSSVRLNEQFF. DNA of the CDR3: TGTGCCAGCAGCTCCGTAAGGCTCAATGAGCAGTTCTTC.

This clonotype appeared a few times. This rearrangement joins TRBV11-2 to TRBJ2-1; D uncertain. This CDR3 comprises 13 residues. Germline CDR1 reads SGHAT; CDR2 reads FQNNGV. Trimming took off 5 bases at V and 10 bases at J, with 15 bases between the two ends. CDR3 amino acids: CASSVRPDLEQFF. The CDR3 coding sequence is TGTGCCAGCAGCGTAAGACCAGATCTAGAGCAGTTCTTC. Supplemented by reference TRBV11-2 and TRBJ2-1, the full variable domain reads EAGVAQSPRYKIIEKRQSVAFWCNPISGHATLYWYQQILGQGPKLLIQFQNNGVVDDSQLPKDRFSAERLKGVDSTLKIQPAKLEDSAVYLCASSVRPDLEQFFGPGTRLTVL.

There are a few counts of this clonotype. CDR3 nucleotides: TGCAGTGCTAGCGCATACAACCGGGACACCCAGTACTTC. The encoded protein is CSASAYNRDTQYF. The V and J genes are TRBV20-1 and TRBJ2-5; D may correspond to TRBD1 or TRBD2 (5 bases each). The CDR3 spans 13 residues. Trimming left V 3 bases short and J 8 bases short, with 16 bases between. Germline values: CDR1 DFQATT, CDR2 SNEGSKA (reference sequence).

This clonotype was seen many times. This chain connects TRBV28 to TRBJ2-5, with 9 bases fitting TRBD1. The V gene end was trimmed by 4 bases and the J gene end by 0 bases; junction bases not matched to a gene: 0. This CDR3 comprises 14 residues. CDR1 and CDR2 from the germline V gene are MDHEN and SYDVKM. The CDR3 here is CASSWTGDQETQYF. CDR3 coding DNA: TGTGCCAGCAGTTGGACAGGGGACCAAGAGACCCAGTACTTC.

Turning to this clonotype: This may be a read error, as it is one base from a much larger clone. The chain is built from TRBV29-1 and TRBJ2-5; D gene uncertain. CDR1 SQVTM and CDR2 ANQGSEA come from the germline V gene. This CDR3 has 11 amino acids. With 5 bases removed from V and 11 bases from J, the gap between germline ends came to 15 bases. CDR3 amino acids: CSVFASGEQYF. The DNA for the CDR3 is TGCAGCGTTTTTGCTTCGGGTGAGCAGTACTTC. Complete variable domain (other parts from reference TRBV29-1 and TRBJ2-5): SAVISQKPSRDICQRGTSLTIQCQVDSQVTMMFWYRQQPGQSLTLIATANQGSEATYESGFVIDKFPISRPNLTFSTLTVSNMSPEDSSIYLCSVFASGEQYFGPGTRLLVL.

The chain joins TRBV28 to TRBJ2-6; TRBD1 aligns across 9 bases. The CDR3 totals 16 residues. Looked up from germline, CDR1 is MDHEN and CDR2 is SYDVKM. V was pared by 6 bases and J by 1 base, with 4 bases of the junction left unmatched. This chain's CDR3 is CASRWTGVSGANVLTF. The CDR3 DNA follows: TGTGCCAGCAGATGGACAGGGGTTTCTGGGGCCAACGTCCTGACTTTC. Combining the CDR3 with reference TRBV28 and TRBJ2-6 gives the whole variable domain DVKVTQSSRYLVKRTGEKVFLECVQDMDHENMFWYRQDPGLGLRLIYFSYDVKMKEKGDIPEGYSVSREKKERFSLILESASTNQTSMYLCASRWTGVSGANVLTFGAGSRLTVL.

Only a few counts were recorded for this clonotype. The V gene is TRBV9, the J gene TRBJ2-1, with 12 bases aligning to TRBD2. The CDR3 is 16 amino acids. Per the germline V gene, CDR1 is SGDLS and CDR2 is YYNGEE. With V trimmed by 4 bases and J by 2 bases, 4 bases remained unmatched. CDR3 loop: CASSPRTSGTYNEQFF. In nucleotides, the CDR3 is TGTGCCAGCAGCCCCCGGACTAGCGGGACCTACAATGAGCAGTTCTTC.

V usage is TRBV6-2 or TRBV6-3 and J usage is TRBJ1-6, with D uncertain. The V end lost 7 bases, the J end lost 7 bases, and 14 bases lay between the germline ends. The CDR3 sequence is 14 residues long. Germline lookup yields CDR1 MNHEY and CDR2 SVGEGT. Here the CDR3 reads CASKFVGENSPLHF. In DNA, the CDR3 is TGTGCCAGCAAGTTCGTCGGTGAAAATTCACCCCTCCACTTT.

The CDR3 DNA is TGTGCCAGCAGTTATATAGGGGCGGGCTACACCTTC. This sequence encodes CASSYIGAGYTF. The V call is TRBV7-2, the J call TRBJ1-2; D may be TRBD1 (5 bases). The CDR3 runs 12 residues. V gave up 6 bases and J gave up 8 bases, with 13 bases separating them. Per the germline V gene, CDR1 is SGHTA and CDR2 is FQGNSA. The whole variable domain, remainder taken from reference TRBV7-2 and TRBJ1-2, is GAGVSQSPSNKVTEKGKDVELRCDPISGHTALYWYRQSLGQGLEFLIYFQGNSAPDKSGLPSDRFSAERTGGSVSTLTIQRTQQEDSAVYLCASSYIGAGYTFGSGTRLTVV.

This clonotype was counted only a few times. The chain joins TRBV6-6 to TRBJ1-6; D unresolved. Trimming pared 7 bases from V and 9 bases from J, leaving 13 bases between. CDR1 is MNHNY and CDR2 is SVGAGI in the germline V gene (reference sequence). The CDR3 extends over 13 amino acids. The CDR3 reads CASMSVLGSPLHF. The CDR3 bases are TGTGCCAGCATGTCAGTACTTGGTTCACCCCTCCACTTT.

The CDR3 DNA is TGTGCCAGCAGCCATCGGCCATCCAGGAATTCACCCCTCCACTTT. Protein sequence: CASSHRPSRNSPLHF. The J gene is TRBJ1-6, the V gene TRBV7-2; no reliable D call. The ends were cut back, 5 bases at V and 7 bases at J, with 15 bases in the middle. The CDR3 totals 15 residues. Germline values: CDR1 SGHTA, CDR2 FQGNSA.

The chain employs TRBV5-1 and TRBJ2-7, with D possibly being TRBD1 (6 bases). Trimming stripped 0 bases from V and 3 bases from J, with 10 bases between. From germline, CDR1 is SGHRS and CDR2 YFSETQ. The length of the CDR3 is 14 residues. The CDR3 region is CASSLGPQGYEQYF. The CDR3 region has the DNA TGCGCCAGCAGCTTGGGGCCACAGGGCTACGAGCAGTACTTC.

Worth noting for this clonotype: At one boundary the junction diverges from the germline segment, which might be a read error. V is TRBV4-3 and J is TRBJ2-7; TRBD2 agrees at 8 bases. Looked up from germline, CDR1 is LGHNA and CDR2 is YSLEER. The CDR3 is 17 amino acids. The CDR3: CASSQYTTGGSSYEQYF. The CDR3 DNA sequence: TGCGCCAGCAGCCAATATACTACGGGAGGGAGCTCCTATGAGCAGTACTTC.

The chain employs TRBV7-9 and TRBJ1-6, with D possibly matching TRBD1 (6 bases). The ends were cut back, 5 bases at V and 9 bases at J, with 14 bases in the middle. The CDR3 length is 14 residues. Germline CDR1 is SEHNR and CDR2 is FQNEAQ (reference sequence). The CDR3 here is CASSPRTGISPLHF. The CDR3 nucleotides are TGTGCCAGCAGCCCCCGAACAGGGATTTCACCCCTCCACTTT.

The V and J genes are TRBV5-1 and TRBJ2-3, with a tentative D call TRBD2 (6 bases). This CDR3 contains 14 residues. Germline V gene lookup returns CDR1 SGHRS and CDR2 YFSETQ. V was pared by 5 bases and J by 3 bases, with 13 bases between. The CDR3 sequence is CASSRPSDTDTQYF. For the CDR3, the DNA is TGCGCCAGCAGTCGTCCTAGCGATACAGATACGCAGTATTTT.

V gene TRBV3-1 combines with J gene TRBJ2-3; TRBD2 aligns across 7 bases. The CDR3 extends over 14 amino acids. V trimming: 4 bases; J trimming: 5 bases; junction bases outside the gene matches: 6. Germline CDR1 LGHDT, CDR2 YNNKEL (reference sequence). The CDR3 DNA sequence: TGTGCCAGCAGCCCACCGGGGAGGGGAGATACGCAGTATTTT. Translation gives CASSPPGRGDTQYF.

This clonotype was picked up one time. This chain links TRBV27 with TRBJ2-3, with 11 bases aligning to TRBD2. The CDR3 consists of 15 residues. Germline CDR1 is MNHEY and CDR2 is SMNVEV (reference sequence). Unmatched junction bases numbered 6, after V lost 6 bases and J lost 4 bases. The CDR3, as DNA: TGTGCCAGCAGAGTAGCGGGAGGGCCCCCAGATACGCAGTATTTT. Protein: CASRVAGGPPDTQYF.

This chain links TRBV3-1 with TRBJ1-4; D is possibly TRBD1 (6 bases). There are 14 residues in the CDR3. The germline V gene encodes CDR1 LGHDT and CDR2 YNNKEL (reference sequence). V was cut by 1 base and J by 7 bases, with 10 bases left in between. Written as DNA, the CDR3 is TGTGCCAGCAGCCAAGTACAGGGTAGTGAAAAACTGTTTTTT. Residues: CASSQVQGSEKLFF. Together with reference TRBV3-1 and TRBJ1-4, the CDR3 gives the full variable domain: DTAVSQTPKYLVTQMGNDKSIKCEQNLGHDTMYWYKQDSKKFLKIMFSYNNKELIINETVPNRFSPKSPDKAHLNLHINSLELGDSAVYFCASSQVQGSEKLFFGSGTQLSVL.

This clonotype was counted ten times or more. The chain employs TRBV5-1 and TRBJ1-6; the D gene is possibly TRBD1 (6 bases). The CDR3 runs 15 residues. Germline CDR1 and CDR2: SGHRS and YFSETQ. The germline V and J ends were trimmed by 2 bases and 6 bases, with 12 bases remaining between them. CDR3 coding DNA: TGCGCCAGCAGCTTTGACAGGCCGACTAATTCACCCCTCCACTTT. Amino acids: CASSFDRPTNSPLHF. Complete variable domain (other parts from reference TRBV5-1 and TRBJ1-6): KAGVTQTPRYLIKTRGQQVTLSCSPISGHRSVSWYQQTPGQGLQFLFEYFSETQRNKGNFPGRFSGRQFSNSRSEMNVSTLELGDSALYLCASSFDRPTNSPLHFGNGTRLTVT.

On this clonotype: One end of the junction varies from germline; a read error may be responsible. The chain couples TRBV29-1 to TRBJ2-3; tentatively, D is TRBD2 (6 bases). CDR3 size: 14 residues. Germline V gene lookup returns CDR1 SQVTM and CDR2 ANQGSEA. The CDR3 sequence is CSVARLGATDTRYF. The CDR3 bases are TGCAGCGTTGCCCGACTAGGAGCCACAGATACGCGGTATTTT.

There are a few counts of this clonotype. The V call is TRBV7-2, the J call TRBJ1-5; 7 bases match TRBD1. V dropped 5 bases and J dropped 4; count of bases not matched to a gene: 8. The germline V gene has CDR1 SGHTA and CDR2 FQGNSA. The CDR3 sequence is 15 residues long. CDR3 amino acids: CASSPRGPRNQPQHF. The DNA for the CDR3 is TGTGCCAGCAGCCCTAGGGGGCCCCGTAATCAGCCCCAGCATTTT.

This clonotype was detected only a few times. V usage is TRBV29-1 and J usage is TRBJ2-1; 10 nucleotides align to TRBD1. J lost 6 bases, V lost 4 bases, and 6 bases had no gene match. The CDR3 covers 14 residues. Germline CDR1 SQVTM, CDR2 ANQGSEA. CDR3 in DNA: TGCAGCGTTGCAGGGACAGGGGCGGGCAATGAGCAGTTCTTC. Translated, it gives CSVAGTGAGNEQFF.

The chain joins TRBV5-1 to TRBJ2-7, with D maybe TRBD2 (6 bases). Germline values: CDR1 SGHRS, CDR2 YFSETQ. V was clipped by 1 base and J by 2 bases, with 7 bases between them. The CDR3 is made up of 13 amino acids. The CDR3 protein is CASSLRLAYEQYF. CDR3 nucleotides: TGCGCCAGCAGCTTGAGACTAGCCTACGAGCAGTACTTC.

The genes are TRBV5-6 and TRBJ1-2, with no clear D. Germline lookup yields CDR1 SGHDT and CDR2 YYEEEE. V was pared by 1 base and J by 0 bases, with 16 bases between. This CDR3 comprises 17 residues. For the CDR3, the DNA is TGTGCCAGCAGCTTGAAACACCCTAGCTATCCTAACTATGGCTACACCTTC. Its protein product is CASSLKHPSYPNYGYTF.

There are a few counts of this clonotype. This rearrangement joins TRBV6-1 to TRBJ2-5; the match to TRBD2 covers 9 bases. This CDR3 is built from 15 residues. The V segment lost 6 bases and the J segment 3 bases; nucleotides outside the gene matches: 8. CDR1 is MNHNS and CDR2 is SASEGT in the germline V gene. Written as DNA, the CDR3 is TGTGCCAGCAGCGGTAGCGGGGGCCCAAAAGAGACCCAGTACTTC. Encoded protein: CASSGSGGPKETQYF.

The rearrangement joins TRBV29-1 to TRBJ1-2, with D perhaps matching TRBD1 (5 bases). The CDR3 runs to 12 residues. Germline CDR1 and CDR2: SQVTM and ANQGSEA. V was shortened by 3 bases and J by 3 bases, with 8 bases between the two germline ends. The CDR3 region is CSVESRDYGYTF. The CDR3 DNA reads TGCAGCGTTGAGTCCAGGGACTATGGCTACACCTTC.

V is TRBV20-1 and J is TRBJ2-3; D uncertain. The CDR3 is 15 amino acids. CDR1 DFQATT and CDR2 SNEGSKA come from the germline V gene (reference sequence). V gave up 0 bases and J gave up 0 bases, with 10 bases separating them. CDR3 in amino acids: CSARDRVLSTDTQYF. CDR3 bases: TGCAGTGCTAGAGACCGCGTTTTGAGCACAGATACGCAGTATTTT.

The chain uses TRBV28 and TRBJ2-7, with D possibly matching TRBD1 (5 bases). From germline, CDR1 is MDHEN and CDR2 SYDVKM. The CDR3 length is 14 residues. The V end was cut by 4 bases, the J end by 4 bases, with 14 bases between. The CDR3, as DNA: TGTGCCAGCAGTTCGGCAGGGTTCCCATACGAGCAGTACTTC. It yields the protein CASSSAGFPYEQYF.

This clonotype was counted between two and nine times. This sequence joins TRBV9 and TRBJ2-1, with 10 positions matching TRBD1. J lost 9 bases, V lost 3 bases, and 15 bases had no gene match. This CDR3 has 17 residues. Germline V gene data show CDR1 as SGDLS and CDR2 as YYNGEE. The CDR3 DNA follows: TGTGCCAGCAGCGCCTACCTCCCGGGACAGGGGATGGGTGAGCAGTTCTTC. It codes for CASSAYLPGQGMGEQFF.

This clonotype was seen more than once but under ten times. This chain uses TRBV20-1 with TRBJ2-1; TRBD2 matches at 10 bases. The CDR3 runs 14 residues. After removal of 3 bases from V and 6 bases from J, the junction contained 5 bases not matched to a gene. Germline loops: CDR1 DFQATT, CDR2 SNEGSKA (reference sequence). CDR3 sequence reads: CSASRLAGANEQFF. CDR3 coding DNA: TGCAGTGCTAGTCGGCTAGCGGGAGCCAATGAGCAGTTCTTC.

V and J are TRBV4-3 and TRBJ2-1, with D possibly called TRBD1 or TRBD2 (5 bases each). Germline CDR1 is LGHNA and CDR2 is YSLEER. The CDR3 is 16 residues long. Trimming left V 0 bases short and J 2 bases short, with 11 bases between. This CDR3 reads CASSQDPWGTYNEQFF. The CDR3 DNA reads TGCGCCAGCAGCCAAGATCCGTGGGGGACCTACAATGAGCAGTTCTTC.